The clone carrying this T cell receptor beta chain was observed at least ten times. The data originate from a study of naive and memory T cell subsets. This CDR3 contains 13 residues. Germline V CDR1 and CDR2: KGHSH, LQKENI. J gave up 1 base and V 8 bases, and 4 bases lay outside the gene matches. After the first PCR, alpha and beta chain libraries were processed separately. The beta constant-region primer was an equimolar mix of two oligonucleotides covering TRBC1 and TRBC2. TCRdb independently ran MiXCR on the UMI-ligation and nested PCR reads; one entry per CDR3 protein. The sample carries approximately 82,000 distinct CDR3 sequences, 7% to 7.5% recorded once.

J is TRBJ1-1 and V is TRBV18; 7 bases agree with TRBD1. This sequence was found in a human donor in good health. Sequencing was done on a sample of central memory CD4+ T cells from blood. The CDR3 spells CASTRDRNTEAFF. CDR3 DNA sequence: TGTGCCAGCACCCGGGACAGGAACACTGAAGCTTTCTTT.